A single sample is the source of the 11 T cell receptor beta chains below, sequenced in a study of human T cells and chemical hapten exposure. TCRdb called the RACE reads again in MiXCR, with one record for every CDR3 protein. Seen here are about 31,000 distinct CDR3 sequences, 7.4% observed once, and the top ten hold less than 10%. Time point denoted: healthy volunteer bleed at 2 weeks. Unseparated into fractions, whole blood served as the source from which total RNA was extracted. The sequencing input was whole blood. The source of these receptors is a human donor in good health. Some clones in this sample may be carry-over from other donors' samples.

The chain links TRBV29-1 to TRBJ1-2; D might be TRBD1 (5 bases). The CDR3 has 11 residues. Germline lookup yields CDR1 SQVTM and CDR2 ANQGSEA. With 5 bases removed from V and 8 bases from J, the gap between germline ends came to 12 bases. For the CDR3, the DNA is TGCAGCGTTACAGGTCTGGGGGGCTACACCTTC. Translation gives CSVTGLGGYTF.

This clonotype was seen ten or more times. The chain combines TRBV28 with TRBJ2-1; 7 bases match TRBD2. Trimming removed 3 bases from V and 4 bases from J; junction bases left unmatched: 6. This CDR3 has 15 amino acids. Germline CDR1 and CDR2: MDHEN and SYDVKM. DNA of the CDR3: TGTGCCAGCAGTTTGGTACGGGAGGATTACAATGAGCAGTTCTTC. Its protein is CASSLVREDYNEQFF.

This chain uses TRBV20-1 with TRBJ1-1; D ambiguous. Germline CDR1 is DFQATT and CDR2 is SNEGSKA (reference sequence). The CDR3 loop spans 14 amino acids. Trimming pared 3 bases from V and 1 base from J, leaving 12 bases between. CDR3 residues: CSARDGSGNTEAFF. As DNA, the CDR3 is TGCAGTGCTAGGGACGGAAGCGGGAACACTGAAGCTTTCTTT.

This clonotype was counted ten times or more. The chain has TRBV20-1 and TRBJ2-3; 11 positions match TRBD2. The V segment lost 5 bases and the J segment 6 bases; nucleotides outside the gene matches: 7. This CDR3 has 14 residues. CDR1 and CDR2 from the germline V gene are DFQATT and SNEGSKA (reference sequence). The CDR3 sequence is CSAPLAGGGDTQYF. The CDR3, as DNA: TGCAGTGCTCCGCTAGCGGGAGGCGGGGATACGCAGTATTTT.

This clonotype was seen more than once but under ten times. The V gene is TRBV12-3 or TRBV12-4, the J gene TRBJ2-3; perhaps TRBD2 as D (6 bases). With 3 bases removed from V and 4 bases from J, the gap between germline ends came to 17 bases. This CDR3 is built from 16 residues. In nucleotides, the CDR3 is TGTGCCAGCAGTTTTGGAACCGGCGGGACCGCAGATACGCAGTATTTT. It specifies CASSFGTGGTADTQYF.

This clonotype occurred many times. This chain links TRBV2 with TRBJ1-3; D remains ambiguous. Germline assignment: CDR1 SNHLY and CDR2 FYNNEI. Trimming cost V 3 bases and J 3 bases, with 15 bases left between them. The CDR3 is 16 residues long. The chain's CDR3 is CASSDSPPGVGNTIYF. CDR3 coding DNA: TGTGCCAGCAGTGATTCGCCGCCAGGCGTTGGAAACACCATATATTTT.

The J gene is TRBJ1-1, the V gene TRBV4-1; D remains ambiguous. The germline gives CDR1 MGHRA, CDR2 YSYEKL. The CDR3 is made up of 13 amino acids. Trimming left V 1 base short and J 8 bases short, with 11 bases between. CDR3 in DNA: TGCGCCAGCAGCCAAGCTAAAACGGCCGAAGCTTTCTTT. Amino acids: CASSQAKTAEAFF.

This chain links TRBV30 with TRBJ1-4; no reliable D call. The V and J ends lost 4 bases and 8 bases respectively, with 14 bases between them. The length of the CDR3 is 13 residues. Germline V lookup: CDR1 GTSNPN, CDR2 SVGIG (reference sequence). The CDR3 protein is CAWNGLRAEKLFF. CDR3 DNA: TGTGCCTGGAACGGGTTGAGAGCAGAAAAACTGTTTTTT. Combining the CDR3 with reference TRBV30 and TRBJ1-4 gives the whole variable domain SQTIHQWPATLVQPVGSPLSLECTVEGTSNPNLYWYRQAAGRGLQLLFYSVGIGQISSEVPQNLSASRPQDRQFILSSKKLLLSDSGFYLCAWNGLRAEKLFFGSGTQLSVL.

As concerns this clonotype: The CDR3 end shows no conserved phenylalanine or tryptophan, and so a read error is likely. This chain joins TRBV7-2 and TRBJ2-3, with D maybe TRBD1 (6 bases). Germline lookup yields CDR1 SGHTA and CDR2 FQGNSA. Trimming cost V 1 base and J 0 bases, with 11 bases left between them. The CDR3 is 16 residues long. In nucleotides, the CDR3 is TGTGCCAGCAGCTTAGGTGGCAGGGGTAGCACAGATACGCAGTATTTG. This sequence encodes CASSLGGRGSTDTQYL.

Ten or more counts support this clonotype. The rearrangement joins TRBV12-3 or TRBV12-4 to TRBJ2-7; 7 nucleotides line up with TRBD2. The CDR3 covers 14 residues. The junction had 4 bases not matched to a gene; V was cut back by 3 bases and J by 2 bases. The CDR3 loop reads CASSFGGGTYEQYF. For the CDR3, the DNA is TGTGCCAGCAGTTTCGGCGGGGGTACCTACGAGCAGTACTTC.

About this clonotype: A read error may explain this, as a much larger clone is one base away. The gene calls are TRBV5-1 and TRBJ1-1; 10 bases are a match to TRBD1. The CDR3 runs 15 residues. Germline assignment: CDR1 SGHRS and CDR2 YFSETQ. CDR3 protein: CASSLRQGAATEDFF. CDR3 DNA sequence: TGCGCCAGCAGCTTACGACAGGGGGCGGCCACTGAAGATTTCTTT.